Included here is one TCR beta chain sequence, with context. Antigen specificity is unknown. CDR1 MNHEY and CDR2 SMNVEV come from the germline V gene (reference sequence). The CDR3 loop spans 13 amino acids. TRB rearrangements were amplified by touch-down multiplex PCR with mixed TRB-A/B primers. Reprocessing the multiplex PCR reads, TCRdb reports a single entry for every CDR3 protein and omits DNA. The sample includes some 13,000 distinct CDR3 sequences. The data originate from a study of T cell clusters in autoimmune cytopenias. Findings and limits, study-wide: The cluster-lack signature was not seen for secondary cytopenia versus chronic lymphocytic leukemia. Primary autoimmune cytopenia patients appeared to lack physiological T cell clusters present in healthy donors.

Some 38,000 genome equivalents of blood DNA were amplified for TRB. Input material: peripheral blood. This clonotype was obtained from a human donor with an autoimmune cytopenia or autoimmune hepatitis (not recorded which). This chain links TRBV27 with TRBJ1-5; TCRdb lists TRBD1, though no DNA is available to test this call. CDR3 in amino acids: CASSRGAYQPQHF.